The 21 T cell receptor beta chains given below trace back to one sample, sequenced in a study of cytomegalovirus exposure and HLA in healthy donors. Method: immunoSEQ multiplex PCR; TCRdb's copy keeps in-frame clones and lacks some. This table has roughly 50,000 clones, about nine tenths appearing once. Sequenced: PBMCs. All receptors come from a man aged 18-30 years in good health and CMV-seronegative.

The gene calls are TRBV18 and TRBJ1-1; 7 bases match TRBD1. The junction had 1 base not matched to a gene; V was cut back by 3 bases and J by 0 bases. Germline V gene data show CDR1 as KGHSH and CDR2 as LQKENI. This CDR3 contains 14 residues. CDR3 in DNA: TGTGCCAGCTCACCGGGACAGATGAACACTGAAGCTTTCTTT. It codes for CASSPGQMNTEAFF.

V usage is TRBV5-8 and J usage is TRBJ2-3, with D possibly matching TRBD1 (5 bases). Germline assignment: CDR1 SGHTS and CDR2 YDEGEE. Trimming removed 9 bases at V and 5 bases at J, with 16 bases between. The CDR3 spans 13 residues. The CDR3 is CATKRQLGDTQYF. In nucleotides, the CDR3 is TGTGCCACCAAGAGACAGCTAGGAGATACGCAGTATTTT.

This clone showed up just once. The chain is built from TRBV4-2 and TRBJ2-2, with D maybe TRBD2 (5 bases). CDR1 and CDR2 from the germline V gene are LGHNA and YNFKEQ. V was pared by 0 bases and J by 5 bases, with 13 bases between. This CDR3 comprises 16 residues. In DNA, the CDR3 is TGTGCCAGCAGCCAAGAGGAAACTAGAGGGACCGGGGAGCTGTTTTTT. Amino acid sequence: CASSQEETRGTGELFF.

The rearrangement uses TRBV2 and TRBJ2-5; the D gene is possibly TRBD1 (5 bases). V was trimmed by 8 bases and J by 3 bases, leaving 7 bases between them. CDR1 and CDR2 (germline): SNHLY, FYNNEI. This CDR3 contains 11 residues. CDR3 sequence: CASATEETQYF. The CDR3 region has the DNA TGTGCCAGCGCGACAGAAGAGACCCAGTACTTC.

CDR3 sequence (DNA): TGTGCCAGCAGTTTGTCCGGGACAGGGTGGGACTATGGCTACACCTTC. Encoded protein: CASSLSGTGWDYGYTF. V and J are TRBV27 and TRBJ1-2; 9 positions agree with TRBD1. Losses at the gene ends were 3 bases for V and 3 bases for J; bases not matched to a gene: 8. This CDR3 is built from 16 residues. Germline lookup yields CDR1 MNHEY and CDR2 SMNVEV (reference sequence).

The V call is TRBV20-1, the J call TRBJ2-3; D is ambiguous. This CDR3 has 10 residues. CDR1 and CDR2 from the germline V gene are DFQATT and SNEGSKA (reference sequence). V lost 6 bases and J lost 8, with 9 bases in between. The CDR3, as DNA: TGCAGTGCCGTCGCCGGTACGCAGTATTTT. It encodes CSAVAGTQYF.

The chain uses TRBV27 and TRBJ2-1; D gene unclear. The CDR3 runs to 13 residues. V lost 1 base to trimming and J lost 9 bases, with 10 bases between them. Germline V gene lookup returns CDR1 MNHEY and CDR2 SMNVEV (reference sequence). CDR3 nucleotide sequence: TGTGCCAGCAGTTTATTCTCAGTTACTGAGCAGTTCTTC. This codes for CASSLFSVTEQFF.

The genes are TRBV5-6 and TRBJ2-7, with 10 bases lining up with TRBD2. Germline-derived CDR1 and CDR2 are SGHDT and YYEEEE. The CDR3 loop spans 15 amino acids. The J segment lost 6 bases and the V segment lost 4 bases, leaving 10 bases of the junction unmatched. The CDR3 sequence is CASSPDPGTSVEQYF. CDR3 nucleotides: TGTGCCAGCAGCCCCGACCCCGGGACTAGCGTCGAGCAGTACTTC. The complete variable domain, with remaining parts taken from reference TRBV5-6 and TRBJ2-7, reads DAGVTQSPTHLIKTRGQQVTLRCSPKSGHDTVSWYQQALGQGPQFIFQYYEEEERQRGNFPDRFSGHQFPNYSSELNVNALLLGDSALYLCASSPDPGTSVEQYFGPGTRLTVT.

The chain recombines TRBV5-1 with TRBJ1-3; D uncertain. The CDR3 length is 14 residues. Trimming left V 0 bases short and J 2 bases short, with 6 bases between. CDR1 is SGHRS and CDR2 is YFSETQ in the germline V gene. This CDR3 is CASSLEPAGNTIYF. The CDR3 DNA reads as TGCGCCAGCAGCTTGGAACCGGCTGGAAACACCATATATTTT.

This clone was recorded only once. V usage is TRBV14 and J usage is TRBJ2-7; weak D call: TRBD1 (5 bases). The germline V gene has CDR1 SGHDN and CDR2 FVKESK. Trimming removed 5 bases at V and 5 bases at J, with 13 bases between. This CDR3 region has 13 residues. CDR3: CASSSSQGDEQYF. The CDR3 bases are TGTGCCAGCAGCTCAAGCCAAGGGGACGAGCAGTACTTC.

The rearrangement joins TRBV27 to TRBJ2-7; D perhaps matches TRBD2 (5 bases). The germline V gene encodes CDR1 MNHEY and CDR2 SMNVEV (reference sequence). This CDR3 is 13 amino acids long. Trimming left V 4 bases short and J 6 bases short, with 13 bases between. CDR3 residues: CASSYGPGSEQYF. The DNA for the CDR3 is TGTGCCAGCAGTTACGGCCCGGGAAGCGAGCAGTACTTC.

The rearrangement links TRBV7-2 to TRBJ2-7; 10 nucleotides align to TRBD2. The germline V gene has CDR1 SGHTA and CDR2 FQGNSA. V was clipped by 5 bases and J by 0 bases; unmatched bases: 4. There are 15 residues in the CDR3. The CDR3 region is CASSTGLAASYEQYF. The CDR3 DNA reads as TGTGCCAGCAGCACCGGACTAGCGGCCTCCTACGAGCAGTACTTC.

This sequence joins TRBV7-3 and TRBJ2-3, with TRBD1 identical over 9 bases. The CDR3 extends over 16 amino acids. The germline V gene has CDR1 SGHTA and CDR2 FQGTGA. The V gene end was trimmed by 4 bases and the J gene end by 1 base; junction bases not matched to a gene: 6. The CDR3 loop is CASSSTGGAGTDTQYF. In DNA, the CDR3 is TGTGCCAGCAGCTCCACAGGGGGCGCTGGCACAGATACGCAGTATTTT.

In this sample, this clone turned up once. The rearrangement links TRBV7-9 to TRBJ2-7; D gene uncertain. The germline V gene has CDR1 SEHNR and CDR2 FQNEAQ (reference sequence). The V end was cut by 6 bases, the J end by 5 bases, with 17 bases between. The CDR3 runs to 14 residues. The CDR3 loop is CASSLTSLLDEQYF. The DNA for the CDR3 is TGTGCCAGCAGTCTAACTTCCCTTTTGGACGAGCAGTACTTC.

The V call is TRBV5-6, the J call TRBJ2-7; D remains unclear. Germline V gene data show CDR1 as SGHDT and CDR2 as YYEEEE. The CDR3 is 14 residues long. Between the trimmed V and J ends, which lost 1 base and 0 bases, there was a span of 8 bases. The CDR3 sequence is CASSLTRSSYEQYF. The CDR3 region has the DNA TGTGCCAGCAGCTTGACACGAAGCTCCTACGAGCAGTACTTC.

The chain recombines TRBV7-9 with TRBJ2-5, with 7 bases lining up with TRBD2. This CDR3 has 15 residues. Germline lookup yields CDR1 SEHNR and CDR2 FQNEAQ (reference sequence). The ends lost 4 bases at V and 7 bases at J; junction bases unmatched: 12. CDR3 coding DNA: TGTGCCAGCAGCTCCGCAACCGGACTAGTCGTGACCCAGTACTTC. Translated: CASSSATGLVVTQYF.

Here the CDR3 DNA reads TGTGCCAGCAGGGATAGACAGTTCAATCAGCCCCAGCATTTT. Translating gives CASRDRQFNQPQHF. V and J are TRBV6-5 and TRBJ1-5, with a weak D call TRBD1 (5 bases). The CDR3 has 14 residues. The germline gives CDR1 MNHEY, CDR2 SVGAGI. Trimming stripped 6 bases from V and 3 bases from J, with 12 bases between.

This chain uses TRBV5-5 with TRBJ2-1; D not certain. The CDR3 is made up of 16 amino acids. Trimming shortened V by 2 bases and J by 6 bases, and 18 bases separated the two germline ends. Per germline, CDR1 SGHKS and CDR2 YYEKEE (reference sequence). CDR3 loop: CASSLSVAEPLNEQFF. The CDR3, as DNA: TGTGCCAGCAGCTTAAGCGTGGCGGAGCCGCTCAATGAGCAGTTCTTC.

This chain links TRBV5-1 with TRBJ2-7; TRBD1 aligns across 11 bases. J lost 2 bases, V lost 4 bases, and 5 bases had no gene match. CDR3 length equals 15 residues. Per germline, CDR1 SGHRS and CDR2 YFSETQ. The CDR3 reads CASSMVGQGAYEQYF. The CDR3 bases are TGCGCCAGCAGCATGGTGGGACAGGGGGCCTACGAGCAGTACTTC. The whole variable domain, remainder taken from reference TRBV5-1 and TRBJ2-7, is KAGVTQTPRYLIKTRGQQVTLSCSPISGHRSVSWYQQTPGQGLQFLFEYFSETQRNKGNFPGRFSGRQFSNSRSEMNVSTLELGDSALYLCASSMVGQGAYEQYFGPGTRLTVT.

The V gene is TRBV27, the J gene TRBJ2-7; 8 positions agree with TRBD2. The CDR3 sequence is 16 residues long. V lost 0 bases to trimming and J lost 4 bases; unmatched junction nucleotides: 8. Germline CDR1 reads MNHEY; CDR2 reads SMNVEV (reference sequence). CDR3 sequence (DNA): TGTGCCAGCAGTTTATCCCAAAGCGGGAGCGGTTACGAGCAGTACTTC. It yields the protein CASSLSQSGSGYEQYF.

This clone was counted a single time. The V gene is TRBV28, the J gene TRBJ2-5; D not certain. The CDR3 length is 13 residues. CDR1 MDHEN and CDR2 SYDVKM come from the germline V gene. The germline V and J ends were trimmed by 5 bases and 1 base, with 8 bases remaining between them. CDR3: CASSANRQETQYF. CDR3 bases: TGTGCCAGCAGTGCTAACCGCCAAGAGACCCAGTACTTC.